This T cell receptor (beta chain) was identified in a study of T cells in tuberculosis. Turning to the study itself: PBMC were archived before or within 7 days of starting treatment.

General observations from the study: The TCR-beta difference was not significant; alpha differences partly reflected length. GMM-specific TCRs were nearer to active tuberculosis alpha repertoires, suggesting expansion. A GMM-specific repertoire classifier reached approximately 90% accuracy, AUROC approximately 0.93.

Time point defined: new active TB diagnosis, blood taken before or within 7 days of starting treatment. Method: immunoSEQ multiplex PCR; TCRdb's copy keeps in-frame clones and lacks some. In the table there are about 50,000 clones, about 95% of which are singletons. V shed 4 bases and J 1 base; nucleotides not matched to a gene: 7. Germline CDR1 is SGHNT and CDR2 is YYREEE (reference sequence). The CDR3 is made up of 16 amino acids. This clone was observed a single time. What it recognizes is unknown. This specimen was PBMCs, taken at tuberculosis diagnosis. The sequence derives from an adult with tuberculosis. The genes are TRBV5-4 and TRBJ2-1; TRBD2 agrees at 8 bases. CDR3 coding DNA: TGTGCCAGCAGCCCGGGAAGCGGGAGTTCCTACAATGAGCAGTTCTTC. Its protein product is CASSPGSGSSYNEQFF.